Listed below are T cell receptor beta chains from one sample, sequenced in a study of post-analysis software for immune sequencing data. TCRdb re-called the PCR reads with MiXCR, one entry per CDR3 protein. Of a few hundred thousand distinct CDR3 sequences listed, 36% are singletons. Sequenced material: blood. All receptors derive from a girl under 18 with multiple sclerosis. Each CDR3 is given with its conserved first and last residue. The order of the fields is D gene, J gene, V gene, clone size, CDR3 DNA, CDR3 protein. D genes are given only for firm matches. Clone sizes are given selectively: once, few, many, or a class where the clone is expanded.

D gene: TRBD1; J gene: TRBJ2-3; V gene: TRBV20-1; clone size: .; CDR3 DNA: TGCAATGCTAGAGACAGGGGGCGTACAGATACGCAGTATTTT; CDR3 protein: CNARDRGRTDTQYF
D gene: .; J gene: TRBJ2-3; V gene: TRBV20-1; clone size: many; CDR3 DNA: TGCAGTGCGTCGACAGTAGATACGCAGTATTTT; CDR3 protein: CSASTVDTQYF
D gene: .; J gene: TRBJ2-7; V gene: TRBV20-1; clone size: once; CDR3 DNA: TGCAGTGCTCCCCTGTGGGGCGAGCAGTACTTC; CDR3 protein: CSAPLWGEQYF
D gene: .; J gene: TRBJ2-7; V gene: TRBV2; clone size: few; CDR3 DNA: TGTGCCAGCAGTGAAGCCGGACGTCGGGACGAGCAGTACTTC; CDR3 protein: CASSEAGRRDEQYF
D gene: TRBD1; J gene: TRBJ1-1; V gene: TRBV12-3/TRBV12-4; clone size: few; CDR3 DNA: TGTGCCAGCAGTTCCCCCAGGGGGGGCGGGCACACTGAAGCTTTCTTT; CDR3 protein: CASSSPRGGGHTEAFF
D gene: TRBD1; J gene: TRBJ2-3; V gene: TRBV11-2; clone size: medium-sized; CDR3 DNA: TGTGCCAGCAGCCTTGGGACAGGGAGAACCACAGATACGCAGTATTTT; CDR3 protein: CASSLGTGRTTDTQYF
D gene: .; J gene: TRBJ1-5; V gene: TRBV7-9; clone size: few; CDR3 DNA: TGTGCCAGCAGCCCTCCCGGGGGCGGCAATCAGCCCCAGCATTTT; CDR3 protein: CASSPPGGGNQPQHF
D gene: TRBD2; J gene: TRBJ2-3; V gene: TRBV7-3; clone size: .; CDR3 DNA: TGTGCCAGCAGCTCATCCGAACTAGCGAGCCCAGATACGCAGTATTTT; CDR3 protein: CASSSSELASPDTQYF
D gene: .; J gene: TRBJ2-1; V gene: TRBV6-1; clone size: many; CDR3 DNA: TGTGCCAGCAGTGAATCTGATGAGCAGTTCTTC; CDR3 protein: CASSESDEQFF
D gene: TRBD2; J gene: TRBJ2-1; V gene: TRBV20-1; clone size: many; CDR3 DNA: TGCAGTGCGAGCGGGAGGGGCTACAATGAGCAGTTCTTC; CDR3 protein: CSASGRGYNEQFF
D gene: .; J gene: TRBJ2-3; V gene: TRBV21-1; clone size: many; CDR3 DNA: TGTGCCAGCAGCAAAAGACAGGTCATCACAGATACGCAGTATTTT; CDR3 protein: CASSKRQVITDTQYF
D gene: .; J gene: TRBJ2-1; V gene: TRBV18; clone size: .; CDR3 DNA: TGTGCCAGCTCACCACTCCCCAGGCCGGAGCAGTTCTTC; CDR3 protein: CASSPLPRPEQFF
D gene: .; J gene: TRBJ2-1; V gene: TRBV7-2; clone size: .; CDR3 DNA: TGTGCCAGCAGCCCTACGGACAGCTCCTACAATGAGCAGTTCTTC; CDR3 protein: CASSPTDSSYNEQFF
D gene: .; J gene: TRBJ2-1; V gene: TRBV20-1; clone size: many; CDR3 DNA: TGCAGTGCTAGAGAGAGGGGAAATGAGCAGTTCTTC; CDR3 protein: CSARERGNEQFF
D gene: .; J gene: TRBJ2-3; V gene: TRBV20-1; clone size: .; CDR3 DNA: TGCAGTGCTAGTCAGGTCGGGGATACGCAGTATTTT; CDR3 protein: CSASQVGDTQYF
D gene: TRBD2; J gene: TRBJ2-3; V gene: TRBV29-1; clone size: .; CDR3 DNA: TGCAGCGGTAGCGGGAGGGTCACAGATACGCAGTATTTT; CDR3 protein: CSGSGRVTDTQYF
D gene: .; J gene: TRBJ1-1; V gene: TRBV29-1; clone size: .; CDR3 DNA: TGCAACGTTGAAGACAAGAACACTGAAGCTTTCTTT; CDR3 protein: CNVEDKNTEAFF
D gene: .; J gene: TRBJ1-1; V gene: TRBV9; clone size: .; CDR3 DNA: TGTGCCAGCAGCGTAGAAGGCAGGGGCACTGAAGCTTTCTTT; CDR3 protein: CASSVEGRGTEAFF
D gene: .; J gene: TRBJ1-1; V gene: TRBV5-1; clone size: few; CDR3 DNA: TGCGCCAGCAGCTTGGGAGAGGGGGAAGCTTTCTTT; CDR3 protein: CASSLGEGEAFF
D gene: .; J gene: TRBJ2-7; V gene: TRBV15; clone size: many; CDR3 DNA: TGTGCCACCAGCAGAGAACCAGGCGGGACAGATCCTAGTTGGGCTTACGAGCAGTACTTC; CDR3 protein: CATSREPGGTDPSWAYEQYF
D gene: .; J gene: TRBJ1-1; V gene: TRBV2; clone size: few; CDR3 DNA: TGTGCCAGCAGTGTGGCAGGCCCGAACACTGAAGCTTTCTTT; CDR3 protein: CASSVAGPNTEAFF
D gene: .; J gene: TRBJ2-5; V gene: TRBV3-1; clone size: .; CDR3 DNA: TGTGCCAGCAGCCTCGGGACATTCTTGGGAAAAGAGACCCAGTACTTC; CDR3 protein: CASSLGTFLGKETQYF
D gene: .; J gene: TRBJ1-2; V gene: TRBV6-5; clone size: few; CDR3 DNA: TGTGCCAGCAGTTACTCGCCCCAGAGTTCCGGGGCTAACTATGGCTACACCTTC; CDR3 protein: CASSYSPQSSGANYGYTF
D gene: TRBD1; J gene: TRBJ2-5; V gene: TRBV29-1; clone size: many; CDR3 DNA: TGCAGCGTGGCGACAGGGATTGAGACCCAGTACTTC; CDR3 protein: CSVATGIETQYF
D gene: .; J gene: TRBJ2-3; V gene: TRBV5-1; clone size: few; CDR3 DNA: TGCGCCAGCAGCTTGACGCCGGGGGCTGTGCGGGGGCAAAGCACAGATACGCAGTATTTT; CDR3 protein: CASSLTPGAVRGQSTDTQYF